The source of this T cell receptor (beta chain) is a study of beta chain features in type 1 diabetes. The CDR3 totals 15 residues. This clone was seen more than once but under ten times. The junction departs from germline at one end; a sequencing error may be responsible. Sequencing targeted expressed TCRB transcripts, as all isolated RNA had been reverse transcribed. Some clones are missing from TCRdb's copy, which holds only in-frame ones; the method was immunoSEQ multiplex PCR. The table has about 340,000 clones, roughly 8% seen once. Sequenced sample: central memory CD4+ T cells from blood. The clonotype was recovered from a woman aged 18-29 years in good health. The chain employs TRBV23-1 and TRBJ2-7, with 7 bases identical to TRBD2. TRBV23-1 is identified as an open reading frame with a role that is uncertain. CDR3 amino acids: CASSPTSSGLVERYF. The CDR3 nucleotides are TGCGCCAGCAGTCCAACGTCTAGCGGCTTGGTCGAGCGGTACTTC.